These 21 T cell receptor beta chains were sequenced from one sample in a study of identical twins. One entry per CDR3 protein results from TCRdb running MiXCR on the 5' RACE reads. The sample gives 540,000 or so distinct CDR3 sequences, around 24% of which show up once; about 0.48% is in the top ten. The sample was also reused in another study, on yellow fever vaccine responses in identical twins.

The sequenced material came from CD4+ T cells sorted from blood. These receptors were taken from a woman aged 18 to 35 in good health.

The chain employs TRBV7-8 and TRBJ2-7; TRBD1 might be the D (6 bases). The germline V and J ends were trimmed by 4 bases and 7 bases, with 17 bases remaining between them. CDR1 is SGHVS, CDR2 FQNEAQ, per germline. This CDR3 has 14 residues. The DNA for the CDR3 is TGTGCCAGCAGCTCGATCGACAGGTCGTCGGAGCAGTACTTC. Translation gives CASSSIDRSSEQYF.

The chain is built from TRBV7-8 and TRBJ2-3; tentatively, D is TRBD2 (6 bases). Germline CDR1 and CDR2: SGHVS and FQNEAQ. The CDR3 has 17 residues. V lost 5 bases to trimming and J lost 4 bases, with 22 bases between them. CDR3 in amino acids: CASSRLAEGAKSDTQYF. CDR3 bases: TGTGCCAGCAGCCGCTTAGCGGAAGGAGCAAAATCAGATACGCAGTATTTT.

The V gene is TRBV7-2, the J gene TRBJ1-1; D gene uncertain. V was trimmed by 4 bases and J by 4 bases, leaving 10 bases between them. The germline V gene has CDR1 SGHTA and CDR2 FQGNSA. The CDR3 extends over 13 amino acids. As DNA, the CDR3 is TGTGCCAGCAGCTCCTCCTTGGGCACTGAAGCTTTCTTT. It yields the protein CASSSSLGTEAFF.

This clonotype has just a few counts. This chain links TRBV4-1 with TRBJ1-4, with unresolved D. The CDR3 spans 17 residues. CDR1 MGHRA and CDR2 YSYEKL come from the germline V gene. Trimming took off 1 base at V and 0 bases at J, with 12 bases between the two ends. CDR3 DNA sequence: TGCGCCAGCAGCCAAGTGTGGAGGGTCGCAACTAATGAAAAACTGTTTTTT. Amino acid sequence: CASSQVWRVATNEKLFF.

This sequence joins TRBV5-1 and TRBJ2-2; no clear D. The CDR3 length is 14 residues. Germline values: CDR1 SGHRS, CDR2 YFSETQ. V lost 2 bases and J lost 4, with 9 bases in between. The CDR3 DNA follows: TGCGCCAGCAGCTTCTACAGAACCACCGGGGAGCTGTTTTTT. Its translation is CASSFYRTTGELFF.

This clonotype showed up just a few times. The genes are TRBV3-1 and TRBJ2-2; 10 bases fit TRBD2. The CDR3 extends over 14 amino acids. The ends lost 5 bases at V and 4 bases at J; junction bases unmatched: 1. Germline V gene lookup returns CDR1 LGHDT and CDR2 YNNKEL (reference sequence). The CDR3 region is CASSSGGATGELFF. The CDR3, as DNA: TGTGCCAGCAGCAGCGGGGGGGCCACCGGGGAGCTGTTTTTT.

There are a few counts of this clonotype. The rearrangement joins TRBV10-3 to TRBJ2-7, with 10 nucleotides matching TRBD2. This CDR3 has 13 residues. Germline V gene data show CDR1 as ENHRY and CDR2 as SYGVKD. Trimming removed 6 bases from V and 3 bases from J; junction bases left unmatched: 2. The CDR3 spells CAISPSGSYEQYF. CDR3 DNA: TGTGCCATCAGCCCTAGCGGGAGCTACGAGCAGTACTTC.

This clonotype was seen a handful of times. The chain couples TRBV7-6 to TRBJ2-5; D is possibly TRBD1 (5 bases). Deletions cut 5 bases from V and 0 bases from J, with 13 bases between. Germline CDR1 reads SGHVS; CDR2 reads FNYEAQ. This CDR3 region has 15 residues. In nucleotides, the CDR3 is TGTGCCAGCAGCCTAATGACAGCGAACCAAGAGACCCAGTACTTC. It specifies CASSLMTANQETQYF.

The chain uses TRBV7-9 and TRBJ2-5, with D unclear. Trimming took 3 bases from V and 4 from J, leaving 9 bases between them. Germline V gene lookup returns CDR1 SEHNR and CDR2 FQNEAQ (reference sequence). This CDR3 is built from 13 residues. The CDR3 nucleotides are TGTGCCAGCAGCTTTTCGTCTTCAGAGACCCAGTACTTC. Its protein is CASSFSSSETQYF.

This clonotype was counted between two and nine times. The chain is built from TRBV4-1 and TRBJ2-3; TRBD1 matches at 11 bases. This CDR3 has 17 amino acids. Germline CDR1 is MGHRA and CDR2 is YSYEKL. Unmatched junction bases numbered 2, after V lost 0 bases and J lost 0 bases. The CDR3 sequence: CASSQDGTGGSTDTQYF. In DNA form, the CDR3 reads TGCGCCAGCAGCCAAGATGGGACAGGGGGTAGCACAGATACGCAGTATTTT.

The J gene is TRBJ2-5, the V gene TRBV24-1, with D unclear. Germline V CDR1 and CDR2: KGHDR, SFDVKD. CDR3 length equals 11 residues. V was pared by 3 bases and J by 5 bases, with 3 bases between. CDR3 amino acids: CATSDTETQYF. The CDR3 DNA follows: TGTGCCACCAGTGATACGGAGACCCAGTACTTC.

This clonotype was counted between two and nine times. CDR3 coding DNA: TGTGCCAGCAGCCCCCGGGATAGCTCCGGGGAGCTGTTTTTT. Residues: CASSPRDSSGELFF. The chain links TRBV7-7 to TRBJ2-2, with D possibly matching TRBD2 (5 bases). Trimming pared 5 bases from V and 6 bases from J, leaving 13 bases between. Per the germline V gene, CDR1 is SSHAT and CDR2 is FNYEAQ (reference sequence). The CDR3 is 14 amino acids.

This clonotype was counted ten times or more. V is TRBV5-1 and J is TRBJ2-7; D is perhaps TRBD1 (5 bases). Germline V gene sequence: CDR1 SGHRS, CDR2 YFSETQ. The CDR3 length is 13 residues. Trimming cost V 7 bases and J 5 bases, with 16 bases left between them. In DNA form, the CDR3 reads TGCGCCAGCGCTGGGTCAGGGATTCACGAGCAGTACTTC. As protein: CASAGSGIHEQYF.

This chain uses TRBV11-2 with TRBJ2-1; D possibly corresponds to TRBD2 (6 bases). The CDR3 is 14 amino acids. Trimming removed 4 bases from V and 4 bases from J, with 11 bases in between. Germline CDR1 reads SGHAT; CDR2 reads FQNNGV. The CDR3 DNA reads as TGTGCCAGCAGCTCGGGTAGCGGATACAATGAGCAGTTCTTC. Amino acids: CASSSGSGYNEQFF.

The rearrangement links TRBV5-1 to TRBJ2-4; D is possibly TRBD1 (5 bases). Germline V gives CDR1 SGHRS, CDR2 YFSETQ. The CDR3 is 15 amino acids. The ends were cut back, 4 bases at V and 6 bases at J, with 17 bases in the middle. CDR3 loop: CASSDGQGTRNIQYF. DNA of the CDR3: TGCGCCAGCAGCGACGGTCAGGGAACAAGAAACATTCAGTACTTC.

The chain combines TRBV7-9 with TRBJ1-2, with D hard to call. Between the trimmed V and J ends, which lost 1 base and 4 bases, there was a span of 10 bases. The CDR3 length is 14 residues. Germline CDR1 SEHNR, CDR2 FQNEAQ (reference sequence). The CDR3 sequence is CASSLVSLSYGYTF. In nucleotides, the CDR3 is TGTGCCAGCAGCTTAGTTAGCCTTTCCTATGGCTACACCTTC.

The chain combines TRBV12-3 or TRBV12-4 with TRBJ1-6, with no clear D. The CDR3 is 12 residues long. The germline V and J ends were trimmed by 6 bases and 6 bases, with 6 bases remaining between them. The CDR3 coding sequence is TGTGCCAGCAGCCCCCTTAATTCACCCCTCCACTTT. This encodes CASSPLNSPLHF.

In this sample, this clonotype turned up many times. An end of the junction differs from the germline gene, which may be a read error. The chain joins TRBV5-1 to TRBJ1-1, with TRBD1 matching over 10 bases. The CDR3 extends over 14 amino acids. Germline CDR1 is SGHRS and CDR2 is YFSETQ. CDR3 bases: TGTGCCAGCAGCCCGGGACAGGGGTATACTGAAGCTTTCTTT. It translates to CASSPGQGYTEAFF.

The V and J genes are TRBV7-9 and TRBJ2-2; D is unresolved. This CDR3 is built from 15 residues. V shed 4 bases and J shed 0 bases, with 9 bases lying between them. Germline V gene data show CDR1 as SEHNR and CDR2 as FQNEAQ (reference sequence). The CDR3 DNA sequence: TGTGCCAGCAGCTCTGGACGGGCGAACACCGGGGAGCTGTTTTTT. It codes for CASSSGRANTGELFF.

CDR3 protein: CATSEAPGTSGDNEQFF. The CDR3 bases are TGTGCCACCAGTGAAGCTCCCGGGACTAGCGGGGACAATGAGCAGTTCTTC. The V and J genes are TRBV24-1 and TRBJ2-1, with 13 bases identical to TRBD2. Germline V gene lookup returns CDR1 KGHDR and CDR2 SFDVKD. V was clipped by 4 bases and J by 5 bases; unmatched bases: 7. The CDR3 contains 17 residues.

The CDR3 nucleotides are TGTGCCAGCAGTTTAGGCTCAACGAGCACAGATACGCAGTATTTT. Its translation is CASSLGSTSTDTQYF. This chain joins TRBV27 and TRBJ2-3; D call uncertain. The germline V gene encodes CDR1 MNHEY and CDR2 SMNVEV (reference sequence). V was trimmed by 2 bases and J by 0 bases, leaving 9 bases between them. The CDR3 consists of 15 residues.